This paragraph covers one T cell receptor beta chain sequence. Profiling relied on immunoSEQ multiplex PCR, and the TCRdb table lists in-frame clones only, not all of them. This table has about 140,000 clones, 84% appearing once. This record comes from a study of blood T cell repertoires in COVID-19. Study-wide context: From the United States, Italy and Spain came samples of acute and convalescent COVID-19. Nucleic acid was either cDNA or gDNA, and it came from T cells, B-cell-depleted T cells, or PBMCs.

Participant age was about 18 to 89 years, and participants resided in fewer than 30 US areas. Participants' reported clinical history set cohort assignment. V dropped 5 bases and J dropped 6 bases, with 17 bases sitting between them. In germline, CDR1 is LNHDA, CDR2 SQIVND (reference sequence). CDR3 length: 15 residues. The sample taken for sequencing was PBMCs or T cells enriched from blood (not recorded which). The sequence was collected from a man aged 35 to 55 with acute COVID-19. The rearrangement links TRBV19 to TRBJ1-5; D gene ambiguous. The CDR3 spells CASSPRGSFGQPQHF. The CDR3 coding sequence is TGTGCCAGTAGTCCTCGTGGGAGTTTTGGTCAGCCCCAGCATTTT.